Listed here are 29 T cell receptor beta chains from one sample, sequenced in a study of naive and memory T cell subsets. The beta constant-region primer was an equimolar mix of two oligonucleotides covering TRBC1 and TRBC2. TCRdb reprocessed the UMI-ligation and nested PCR reads via MiXCR and lists one record per CDR3 protein. The sample consists of 65,000 to 85,000 distinct CDR3 sequences, about 12% of them appearing once. The sample consisted of central memory CD4+ T cells from blood. The receptors here all came from a human donor in good health.

About this clonotype itself: One base away lies a much larger clone, so this may be a sequencing read error. The V call is TRBV18, the J call TRBJ2-5; D is unresolved. This CDR3 is built from 12 residues. Germline lookup yields CDR1 KGHSH and CDR2 LQKENI. V lost 1 base, J lost 4 bases, and 4 bases lay in between. CDR3: CASSPRGETQYF. The CDR3 nucleotides are TGTGCCAGCTCACCACGTGGAGAGACCCAGTACTTC.

This clonotype has a handful of counts. The chain's CDR3 is CSARRTGRDTIYF. CDR3 DNA: TGCAGTGCTAGAAGAACAGGGCGGGACACCATATATTTT. The chain uses TRBV20-1 and TRBJ1-3, with a weak D call TRBD1 (6 bases). V lost 2 bases and J 8 bases, leaving 13 bases between the germline ends. The CDR3 is made up of 13 amino acids. Germline V gene data show CDR1 as DFQATT and CDR2 as SNEGSKA (reference sequence).

The sample holds a few counts of this clonotype. The chain links TRBV11-2 to TRBJ1-4; TRBD1 aligns across 7 bases. The germline CDR1 and CDR2 sequences are SGHAT and FQNNGV. The V gene end was trimmed by 5 bases and the J gene end by 4 bases; junction bases not matched to a gene: 10. This CDR3 contains 16 residues. The CDR3 reads CASSPAGTVINEKLFF. The CDR3 bases are TGTGCCAGCAGCCCAGCCGGGACAGTAATTAATGAAAAACTGTTTTTT.

The J gene is TRBJ2-3, the V gene TRBV7-2; D uncertain. Trimming removed 0 bases from V and 0 bases from J, with 10 bases in between. This CDR3 is built from 16 residues. Germline CDR1 reads SGHTA; CDR2 reads FQGNSA. The CDR3 DNA follows: TGTGCCAGCAGCTTAGCGCGTGGAAGGAGCACAGATACGCAGTATTTT. Its translation is CASSLARGRSTDTQYF.

At least ten counts were recorded for this clonotype. The chain carries TRBV20-1 and TRBJ1-5, with TRBD1 matching 7 bases. The CDR3 has 15 amino acids. CDR1 is DFQATT and CDR2 is SNEGSKA in the germline V gene (reference sequence). The J segment lost 5 bases and the V segment lost 5 bases, leaving 12 bases of the junction unmatched. In DNA form, the CDR3 reads TGCAGTGCTCCTCGCCTCGGGACAGCCGATCAGCCCCAGCATTTT. Translated: CSAPRLGTADQPQHF.

The chain joins TRBV14 to TRBJ1-2, with a tentative D call TRBD1 (5 bases). Germline V CDR1 and CDR2: SGHDN, FVKESK. CDR3 length: 16 residues. Trimming removed 4 bases at V and 4 bases at J, with 19 bases between. CDR3 sequence (DNA): TGTGCCAGCAGCCCGTCTCCCGGGACGGGTACCTATGGCTACACCTTC. Residues: CASSPSPGTGTYGYTF.

This clonotype was counted a few times. The V call is TRBV12-3 or TRBV12-4, the J call TRBJ2-3, with D perhaps matching TRBD1 (5 bases). Deletions cut 6 bases from V and 3 bases from J, with 10 bases between. The CDR3 has 13 amino acids. The CDR3, as DNA: TGTGCCAGCAGCAAAAGACAGACAGATACGCAGTATTTT. It encodes CASSKRQTDTQYF.

This clonotype was detected many times. V and J are TRBV18 and TRBJ1-2, with 10 nucleotides matching TRBD1. Germline lookup yields CDR1 KGHSH and CDR2 LQKENI. CDR3 size: 14 residues. The junction had 0 bases not matched to a gene; V was cut back by 3 bases and J by 2 bases. This CDR3 is CASSPGQGNYGYTF. The CDR3 bases are TGTGCCAGCTCACCGGGACAGGGGAACTATGGCTACACCTTC.

This clonotype was recorded at least ten times. The chain combines TRBV6-6 with TRBJ2-1, with TRBD2 matching 7 bases. Germline V gene sequence: CDR1 MNHNY, CDR2 SVGAGI (reference sequence). With V trimmed by 2 bases and J by 1 base, 5 bases remained unmatched. This CDR3 has 16 amino acids. The CDR3 reads CASSYTPSGSYNEQFF. Written as DNA, the CDR3 is TGTGCCAGCAGTTACACACCTAGCGGATCCTACAATGAGCAGTTCTTC.

This clonotype has a count of ten or more. In DNA, the CDR3 is TGTGCCAGCAGCCCGGGACTGTACTCTGGGGCCAACGTCCTGACTTTC. Its translation is CASSPGLYSGANVLTF. The V gene is TRBV7-2, the J gene TRBJ2-6, with D perhaps TRBD2 (6 bases). The CDR3 sequence is 16 residues long. Trimming removed 5 bases at V and 0 bases at J, with 11 bases between. Germline V gene lookup returns CDR1 SGHTA and CDR2 FQGNSA.

The sample holds many counts of this clonotype. J is TRBJ2-3 and V is TRBV7-2, with TRBD2 as a possible D gene (6 bases). Deletions cut 1 base from V and 2 bases from J, with 10 bases between. CDR1 and CDR2 from the germline V gene are SGHTA and FQGNSA. There are 15 residues in the CDR3. In DNA, the CDR3 is TGTGCCAGCAGCTTAGGTGCGGGGAACACAGATACGCAGTATTTT. This translates into CASSLGAGNTDTQYF.

This clonotype has just a few counts. J is TRBJ2-5 and V is TRBV20-1; 12 nucleotides match TRBD2. CDR3 length: 15 residues. The ends lost 3 bases at V and 2 bases at J; junction bases unmatched: 4. Looked up from germline, CDR1 is DFQATT and CDR2 is SNEGSKA (reference sequence). This chain's CDR3 is CSASGTSGRQETQYF. The DNA of the CDR3 is TGCAGTGCTAGTGGGACTAGCGGGCGTCAAGAGACCCAGTACTTC.

This clonotype was detected a few times. The CDR3 DNA reads TGTGCCAGCAGCTCCGGACACGGGTATGGCTACACCTTC. As protein: CASSSGHGYGYTF. The chain links TRBV7-3 to TRBJ1-2, with a tentative D call TRBD1 (5 bases). V lost 4 bases and J 5 bases, leaving 11 bases between the germline ends. CDR3 length: 13 residues. Germline V gene sequence: CDR1 SGHTA, CDR2 FQGTGA.

This clonotype was observed a handful of times. The chain is built from TRBV5-1 and TRBJ2-3; TRBD2 aligns across 14 bases. V lost 0 bases and J lost 2; bases outside the gene matches: 2. Per germline, CDR1 SGHRS and CDR2 YFSETQ. This CDR3 contains 17 residues. The DNA for the CDR3 is TGCGCCAGCAGCTTGGGGACTAGCGGGAGGACCACAGATACGCAGTATTTT. Translated, it gives CASSLGTSGRTTDTQYF.

This clonotype appeared a few times. V gene TRBV5-1 combines with J gene TRBJ1-5; maybe TRBD1 (5 bases). Germline CDR1 and CDR2: SGHRS and YFSETQ. The CDR3 is 15 residues long. Between the trimmed V and J ends, which lost 2 bases and 6 bases, there was a span of 15 bases. CDR3 nucleotide sequence: TGCGCCAGCAGCTTCGGAGGGGATGGCGGTCAGCCCCAGCATTTT. The encoded protein is CASSFGGDGGQPQHF. The variable domain in full, completed from reference TRBV5-1 and TRBJ1-5, reads KAGVTQTPRYLIKTRGQQVTLSCSPISGHRSVSWYQQTPGQGLQFLFEYFSETQRNKGNFPGRFSGRQFSNSRSEMNVSTLELGDSALYLCASSFGGDGGQPQHFGDGTRLSIL.

This clonotype came up many times. The chain has TRBV6-6 and TRBJ2-3, with 11 bases lining up with TRBD1. CDR1 is MNHNY and CDR2 is SVGAGI in the germline V gene (reference sequence). The V segment lost 2 bases and the J segment 4 bases; nucleotides outside the gene matches: 2. This CDR3 has 15 residues. CDR3 coding DNA: TGTGCCAGCAGTTACAGGACAGGGGGCGCAGATACGCAGTATTTT. Translating gives CASSYRTGGADTQYF.

This clonotype has just a few counts. V gene TRBV5-4 combines with J gene TRBJ2-5, with 7 bases that match TRBD1. CDR1 SGHNT and CDR2 YYREEE come from the germline V gene (reference sequence). The J segment lost 7 bases and the V segment lost 5 bases, leaving 8 bases of the junction unmatched. The CDR3 is made up of 13 amino acids. CDR3 sequence reads: CASSRDSEGTQYF. The CDR3 DNA sequence: TGTGCCAGCAGTAGGGACAGCGAAGGGACCCAGTACTTC.

This clonotype was found many times. The chain carries TRBV28 and TRBJ2-7; tentative D call: TRBD2 (5 bases). Germline CDR1 is MDHEN and CDR2 is SYDVKM. This CDR3 comprises 15 residues. V shed 6 bases and J shed 3 bases, with 18 bases lying between them. The CDR3 region has the DNA TGTGCCAGCAGCCGAGCGCCCGGGAACAGCTACGAGCAGTACTTC. Encoded protein: CASSRAPGNSYEQYF.

This clonotype appeared many times. J is TRBJ1-1 and V is TRBV12-3 or TRBV12-4; D unclear. The V end was cut by 5 bases, the J end by 8 bases, with 12 bases between. There are 12 residues in the CDR3. The CDR3 DNA is TGTGCCAGCAGTCAACGCCGGGAGGAAGCTTTCTTT. Its translation: CASSQRREEAFF.

This clonotype has only a few counts. The CDR3, as DNA: TGTGCCAGCAGCCCCAATGCCGGAGGCCAAGAGACCCAGTACTTC. Protein: CASSPNAGGQETQYF. The chain combines TRBV7-2 with TRBJ2-5; D is possibly TRBD2 (5 bases). Trimming cost V 5 bases and J 1 base, with 14 bases left between them. Germline loops: CDR1 SGHTA, CDR2 FQGNSA. CDR3 length: 15 amino acids.

The chain has TRBV28 and TRBJ2-5; D perhaps matches TRBD1 (6 bases). CDR1 and CDR2 (germline): MDHEN, SYDVKM. The CDR3 sequence is 15 residues long. Trimming shortened V by 6 bases and J by 2 bases, and 16 bases separated the two germline ends. The CDR3 region is CASSSDRNRQETQYF. The CDR3 nucleotides read TGTGCCAGCAGCTCTGACAGGAACAGACAAGAGACCCAGTACTTC.

The V call is TRBV4-3, the J call TRBJ2-1; 9 nucleotides line up with TRBD2. After removal of 0 bases from V and 2 bases from J, the junction contained 2 bases not matched to a gene. CDR1 is LGHNA, CDR2 YSLEER, per germline. The CDR3 totals 16 residues. CDR3 in DNA: TGCGCCAGCAGCCAAGATCTAGCGGGAACCTACAATGAGCAGTTCTTC. It codes for CASSQDLAGTYNEQFF.

The chain employs TRBV7-9 and TRBJ2-5; D is possibly TRBD1 (5 bases). The CDR3 length is 15 residues. The V gene lost 5 bases and the J gene lost 4 bases, with 17 bases spanning the gap. Germline CDR1 reads SEHNR; CDR2 reads FQNEAQ (reference sequence). For the CDR3, the DNA is TGTGCCAGCAGCCGGGCCCTGCAGGGTCGAGAGACCCAGTACTTC. Encoded protein: CASSRALQGRETQYF.

This clonotype was found many times. The gene calls are TRBV4-2 and TRBJ2-3; D remains ambiguous. Trimming stripped 4 bases from V and 0 bases from J, with 11 bases between. Germline loops: CDR1 LGHNA, CDR2 YNFKEQ. The CDR3 contains 15 residues. CDR3 in DNA: TGTGCCAGCAGCCGCCTACCGAAAAGCACAGATACGCAGTATTTT. The encoded protein is CASSRLPKSTDTQYF.

The genes are TRBV20-1 and TRBJ1-2, with 8 bases fitting TRBD1. The CDR3 has 12 amino acids. Unmatched junction bases numbered 0, after V lost 2 bases and J lost 4 bases. In germline, CDR1 is DFQATT, CDR2 SNEGSKA (reference sequence). The CDR3 DNA follows: TGCAGTGCTAGACAGGGGGCCTATGGCTACACCTTC. This gives the protein CSARQGAYGYTF.

The chain links TRBV7-2 to TRBJ2-5; the D is unclear. CDR1 SGHTA and CDR2 FQGNSA come from the germline V gene. The CDR3 has 14 residues. Trimming pared 4 bases from V and 1 base from J, leaving 10 bases between. The CDR3 is CASSYSGAQETQYF. Here the CDR3 DNA reads TGTGCCAGCAGCTACTCTGGCGCCCAAGAGACCCAGTACTTC.

This clonotype was observed a few times. The chain employs TRBV6-1 and TRBJ1-6; 10 positions match TRBD1. Germline loops: CDR1 MNHNS, CDR2 SASEGT. The CDR3 totals 17 residues. The V segment lost 8 bases and the J segment 5 bases; nucleotides outside the gene matches: 12. Here the CDR3 DNA reads TGTGCCAGCGTAACCCCGTTTGGACAGGGGGATAATTCACCCCTCCACTTT. This encodes CASVTPFGQGDNSPLHF.

In this sample, this clonotype turned up a few times. The V and J genes are TRBV7-2 and TRBJ1-5; D gene uncertain. The CDR3 contains 13 residues. Germline V gene lookup returns CDR1 SGHTA and CDR2 FQGNSA. Trimming left V 4 bases short and J 5 bases short, with 9 bases between. The CDR3 loop reads CASSSDEDQPQHF. As DNA, the CDR3 is TGTGCCAGCAGCTCCGACGAAGATCAGCCCCAGCATTTT.

This clonotype was found a few times. V is TRBV11-3 and J is TRBJ1-3, with D uncertain. Trimming left V 1 base short and J 8 bases short, with 9 bases between. Germline CDR1 SGHNT, CDR2 YENEEA. The CDR3 contains 13 residues. Written as DNA, the CDR3 is TGTGCCAGCAGCTTAGGGTGGCGAGACACCATATATTTT. Residues: CASSLGWRDTIYF.